This T cell receptor (beta chain) emerged from a study of graft-versus-host responses after intestinal transplantation. Whole-study results and caveats: The study found high graft-versus-host to host-versus-graft clonal ratios in allografts of patients with graft-donor T cell macrochimerism.

Sequencing was performed with immunoSEQ multiplex PCR; in TCRdb, only in-frame clones are kept and a portion is missing. Among about 100,000 clones listed, approximately 90% were seen once. V lost 2 bases, J lost 2 bases, and 9 bases lay in between. The germline V gene has CDR1 SGHAT and CDR2 FQNNGV. CDR3 length equals 14 residues. Of note for this clone: No antigen is known for it.

The starting material was unstimulated CD4+ T cells sorted from spleen or lymph node cells, obtained before transplant. The V call is TRBV11-2, the J call TRBJ1-1; no clear D gene. This TCR derives from a human donor who was the organ donor for an intestinal transplant. CDR3 loop: CASSLSRANTEAFF. In DNA form, the CDR3 reads TGTGCCAGCAGCTTAAGTAGGGCCAACACTGAAGCTTTCTTT. Full variable domain (rest looked up from reference TRBV11-2 and TRBJ1-1): EAGVAQSPRYKIIEKRQSVAFWCNPISGHATLYWYQQILGQGPKLLIQFQNNGVVDDSQLPKDRFSAERLKGVDSTLKIQPAKLEDSAVYLCASSLSRANTEAFFGQGTRLTVV.